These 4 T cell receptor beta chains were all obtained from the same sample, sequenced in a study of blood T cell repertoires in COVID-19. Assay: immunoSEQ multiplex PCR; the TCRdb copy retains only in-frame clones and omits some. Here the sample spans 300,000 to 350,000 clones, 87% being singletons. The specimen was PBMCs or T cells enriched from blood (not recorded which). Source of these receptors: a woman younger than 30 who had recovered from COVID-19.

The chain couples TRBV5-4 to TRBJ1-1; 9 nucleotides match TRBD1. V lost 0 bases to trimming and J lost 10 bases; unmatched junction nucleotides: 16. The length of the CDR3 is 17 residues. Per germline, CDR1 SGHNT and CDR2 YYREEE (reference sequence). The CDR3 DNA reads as TGTGCCAGCAGCTTGGCCGCTGGACAGGGGATCGCAGGCATAGCTTTCTTT. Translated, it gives CASSLAAGQGIAGIAFF.

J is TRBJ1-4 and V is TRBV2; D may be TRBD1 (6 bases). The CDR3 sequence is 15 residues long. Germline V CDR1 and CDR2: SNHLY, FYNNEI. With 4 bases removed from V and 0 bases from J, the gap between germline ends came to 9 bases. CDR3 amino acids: CASSGNRATNEKLFF. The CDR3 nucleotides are TGTGCCAGCAGTGGAAACAGGGCAACTAATGAAAAACTGTTTTTT.

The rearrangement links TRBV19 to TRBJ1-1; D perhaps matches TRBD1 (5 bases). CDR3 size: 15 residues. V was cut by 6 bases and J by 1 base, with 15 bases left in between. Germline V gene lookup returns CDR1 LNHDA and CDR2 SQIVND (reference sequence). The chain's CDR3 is CASRNYDSTNTEAFF. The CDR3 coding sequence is TGTGCCAGTAGGAATTACGACAGCACGAACACTGAAGCTTTCTTT.

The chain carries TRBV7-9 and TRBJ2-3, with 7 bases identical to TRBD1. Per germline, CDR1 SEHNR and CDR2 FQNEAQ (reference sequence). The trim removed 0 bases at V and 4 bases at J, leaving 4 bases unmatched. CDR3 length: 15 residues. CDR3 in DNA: TGTGCCAGCAGCTTAGCGGGGCAGGGGGCAGATACGCAGTATTTT. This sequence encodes CASSLAGQGADTQYF.